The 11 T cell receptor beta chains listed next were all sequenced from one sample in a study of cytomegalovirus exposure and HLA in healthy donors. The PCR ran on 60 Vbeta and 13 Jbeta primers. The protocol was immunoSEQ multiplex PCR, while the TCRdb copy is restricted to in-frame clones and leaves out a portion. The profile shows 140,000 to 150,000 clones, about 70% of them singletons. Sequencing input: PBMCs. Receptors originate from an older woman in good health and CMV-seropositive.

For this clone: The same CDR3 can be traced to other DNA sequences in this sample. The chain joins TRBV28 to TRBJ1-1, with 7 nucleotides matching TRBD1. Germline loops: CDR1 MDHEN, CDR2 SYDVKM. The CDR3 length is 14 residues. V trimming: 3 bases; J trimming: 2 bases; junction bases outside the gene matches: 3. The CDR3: CASSFGTANTEAFF. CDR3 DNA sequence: TGTGCCAGCAGTTTCGGGACAGCTAACACTGAAGCTTTCTTT. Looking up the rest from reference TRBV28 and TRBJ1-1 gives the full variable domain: DVKVTQSSRYLVKRTGEKVFLECVQDMDHENMFWYRQDPGLGLRLIYFSYDVKMKEKGDIPEGYSVSREKKERFSLILESASTNQTSMYLCASSFGTANTEAFFGQGTRLTVV.

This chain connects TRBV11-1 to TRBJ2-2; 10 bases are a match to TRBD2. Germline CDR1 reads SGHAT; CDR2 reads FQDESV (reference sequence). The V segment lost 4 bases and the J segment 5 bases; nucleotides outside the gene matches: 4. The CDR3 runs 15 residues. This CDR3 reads CASSSSGSGTGELFF. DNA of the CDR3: TGTGCCAGCAGCTCTAGCGGGAGTGGTACCGGGGAGCTGTTTTTT.

The CDR3: CASSEGSLADYEQYF. Written as DNA, the CDR3 is TGTGCCAGCAGTGAAGGTTCACTAGCGGACTACGAGCAGTACTTC. The chain links TRBV6-1 to TRBJ2-7; 8 nucleotides agree with TRBD2. Germline V gene sequence: CDR1 MNHNS, CDR2 SASEGT. This CDR3 is 15 amino acids long. V lost 1 base to trimming and J lost 3 bases; unmatched junction nucleotides: 5.

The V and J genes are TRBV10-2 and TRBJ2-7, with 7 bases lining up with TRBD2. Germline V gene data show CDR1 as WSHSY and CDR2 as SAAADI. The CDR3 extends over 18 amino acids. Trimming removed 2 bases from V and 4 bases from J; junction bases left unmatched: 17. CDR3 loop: CASSEGVVGGLVFYEQYF. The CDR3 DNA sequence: TGCGCCAGCAGTGAGGGGGTAGTGGGAGGGCTTGTTTTTTACGAGCAGTACTTC.

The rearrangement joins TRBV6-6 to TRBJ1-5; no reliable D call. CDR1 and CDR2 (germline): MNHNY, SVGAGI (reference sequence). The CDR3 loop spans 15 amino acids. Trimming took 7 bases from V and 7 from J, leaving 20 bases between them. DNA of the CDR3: TGTGCCAGCACCGACTCGGGGTTTAGGACCCAGCCCCAGCATTTT. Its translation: CASTDSGFRTQPQHF.

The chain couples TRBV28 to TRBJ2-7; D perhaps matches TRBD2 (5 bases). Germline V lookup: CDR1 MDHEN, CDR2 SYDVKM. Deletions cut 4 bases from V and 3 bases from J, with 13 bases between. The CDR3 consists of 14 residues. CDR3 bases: TGTGCCAGCAGTTCCGCATCCGGGGTCTACGAGCAGTACTTC. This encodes CASSSASGVYEQYF.

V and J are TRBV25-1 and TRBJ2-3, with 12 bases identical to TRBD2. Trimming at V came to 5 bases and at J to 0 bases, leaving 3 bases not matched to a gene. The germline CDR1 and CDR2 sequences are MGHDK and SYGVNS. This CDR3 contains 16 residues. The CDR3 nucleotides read TGTGCCAGCAGTAAGACTAGCGGGGGAAGCACAGATACGCAGTATTTT. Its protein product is CASSKTSGGSTDTQYF. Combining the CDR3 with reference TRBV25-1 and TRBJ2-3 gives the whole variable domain EADIYQTPRYLVIGTGKKITLECSQTMGHDKMYWYQQDPGMELHLIHYSYGVNSTEKGDLSSESTVSRIRTEHFPLTLESARPSHTSQYLCASSKTSGGSTDTQYFGPGTRLTVL.

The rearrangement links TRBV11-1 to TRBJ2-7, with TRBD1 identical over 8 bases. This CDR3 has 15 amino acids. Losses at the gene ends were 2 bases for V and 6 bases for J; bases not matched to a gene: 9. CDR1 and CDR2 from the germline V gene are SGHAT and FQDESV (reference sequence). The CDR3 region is CASSLTGQGFGEQYF. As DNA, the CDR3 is TGTGCCAGCAGCTTAACCGGACAGGGCTTTGGCGAGCAGTACTTC.

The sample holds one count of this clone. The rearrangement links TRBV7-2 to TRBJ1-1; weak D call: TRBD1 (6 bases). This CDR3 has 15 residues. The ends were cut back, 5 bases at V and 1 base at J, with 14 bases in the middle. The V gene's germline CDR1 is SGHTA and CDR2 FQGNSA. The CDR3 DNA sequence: TGTGCCAGCAGCGACAACAGGGAAAGGAACACTGAAGCTTTCTTT. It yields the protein CASSDNRERNTEAFF.

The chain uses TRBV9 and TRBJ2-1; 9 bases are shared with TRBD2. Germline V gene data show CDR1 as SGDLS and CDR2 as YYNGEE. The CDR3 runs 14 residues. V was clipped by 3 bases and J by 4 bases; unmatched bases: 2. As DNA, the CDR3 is TGTGCCAGCAGCGGGACTAGCGCGTACAATGAGCAGTTCTTC. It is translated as CASSGTSAYNEQFF. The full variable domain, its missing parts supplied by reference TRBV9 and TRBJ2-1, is DSGVTQTPKHLITATGQRVTLRCSPRSGDLSVYWYQQSLDQGLQFLIQYYNGEERAKGNILERFSAQQFPDLHSELNLSSLELGDSALYFCASSGTSAYNEQFFGPGTRLTVL.

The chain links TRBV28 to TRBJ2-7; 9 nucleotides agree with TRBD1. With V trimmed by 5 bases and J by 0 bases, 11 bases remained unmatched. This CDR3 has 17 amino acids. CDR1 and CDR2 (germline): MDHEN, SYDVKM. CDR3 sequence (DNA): TGTGCCAGCAGTACCTACGGACAGGGGAAAAGCTCCTACGAGCAGTACTTC. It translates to CASSTYGQGKSSYEQYF.